These 13 T cell receptor beta chains were sequenced from one sample in a study of T-cell memory formation after mild COVID-19. TCRdb analysed the 5' RACE reads with MiXCR anew, one entry per CDR3 protein. The repertoire holds 470,000 or so distinct CDR3 sequences, with about 20% as singletons. The source material was PBMCs or a T cell subset sorted from them (not recorded which). The source is an adult woman who had mild COVID-19 (a few samples of this study predate the infection). Cell type and time point are not known.

This clonotype was counted a few times. The chain uses TRBV7-2 and TRBJ2-2; tentative D call: TRBD2 (6 bases). V lost 2 bases, J lost 6 bases, and 13 bases lay in between. The V gene's germline CDR1 is SGHTA and CDR2 FQGNSA. The CDR3 is 15 amino acids. CDR3 DNA sequence: TGTGCCAGCAGCTTATCGGGGGTGGTGTCCGGGGAGCTGTTTTTT. This encodes CASSLSGVVSGELFF.

This clonotype was counted between two and nine times. The gene calls are TRBV6-1 and TRBJ2-1, with 8 nucleotides matching TRBD2. V gave up 4 bases and J gave up 8 bases; unmatched junction bases: 10. Germline CDR1 is MNHNS and CDR2 is SASEGT. This CDR3 contains 15 residues. CDR3 sequence: CASSVSGGPFDEQFF. Here the CDR3 DNA reads TGTGCCAGCAGTGTGAGCGGGGGCCCCTTCGATGAGCAGTTCTTC.

The gene calls are TRBV7-9 and TRBJ2-6; the match to TRBD1 covers 11 bases. With 5 bases clipped from V and 1 base from J, the junction kept 1 base outside the gene matches. The CDR3 length is 16 residues. Germline CDR1 reads SEHNR; CDR2 reads FQNEAQ (reference sequence). Here the CDR3 reads CASSGQGASGANVLTF. The CDR3 nucleotides are TGTGCCAGCAGCGGACAGGGGGCATCTGGGGCCAACGTCCTGACTTTC. The whole variable domain, filled in from reference TRBV7-9 and TRBJ2-6, reads DTGVSQNPRHKITKRGQNVTFRCDPISEHNRLYWYRQTLGQGPEFLTYFQNEAQLEKSRLLSDRFSAERPKGSFSTLEIQRTEQGDSAMYLCASSGQGASGANVLTFGAGSRLTVL.

This clonotype was counted between two and nine times. The chain is built from TRBV4-1 and TRBJ2-5; D may correspond to TRBD1 or TRBD2 (5 bases each). This CDR3 is built from 14 residues. The V and J ends lost 9 bases and 5 bases respectively, with 19 bases between them. The germline CDR1 and CDR2 sequences are MGHRA and YSYEKL. The CDR3 loop reads CASVQPGPKETQYF. In nucleotides, the CDR3 is TGCGCCAGTGTCCAACCGGGACCTAAGGAGACCCAGTACTTC.

This clonotype was observed a few times. V and J are TRBV12-3 or TRBV12-4 and TRBJ1-5; 9 nucleotides align to TRBD1. This CDR3 comprises 15 residues. The V and J ends lost 5 bases and 7 bases, in that order; junction bases with no gene match: 9. CDR3 sequence (DNA): TGTGCCAGCAGTCCTCAACAGGGGGCCGGGCAGCCCCAGCATTTT. Amino acid sequence: CASSPQQGAGQPQHF.

The chain recombines TRBV18 with TRBJ2-1; 10 nucleotides align to TRBD2. V lost 3 bases, J lost 5 bases, and 10 bases stayed unmatched. The CDR3 has 17 amino acids. Germline assignment: CDR1 KGHSH and CDR2 LQKENI. CDR3 DNA: TGTGCCAGCTCACCTGGAACTAGCGGGACCCTCCACAATGAGCAGTTCTTC. Its protein product is CASSPGTSGTLHNEQFF. Together with reference TRBV18 and TRBJ2-1, the CDR3 gives the full variable domain: NAGVMQNPRHLVRRRGQEARLRCSPMKGHSHVYWYRQLPEEGLKFMVYLQKENIIDESGMPKERFSAEFPKEGPSILRIQQVVRGDSAAYFCASSPGTSGTLHNEQFFGPGTRLTVL.

The J gene is TRBJ2-7, the V gene TRBV5-1; TRBD2 matches at 12 bases. The V segment lost 7 bases and the J segment 5 bases; nucleotides outside the gene matches: 7. Germline CDR1 reads SGHRS; CDR2 reads YFSETQ. The CDR3 sequence is 14 residues long. For the CDR3, the DNA is TGCGCCAGCGGCCTTGGGACTAGCGGGCACGAGCAGTACTTC. The encoded protein is CASGLGTSGHEQYF.

The chain is built from TRBV5-1 and TRBJ2-7; 9 nucleotides line up with TRBD1. Trimming took 2 bases from V and 6 from J; bases not matched to a gene: 9. Per germline, CDR1 SGHRS and CDR2 YFSETQ. This CDR3 comprises 15 residues. Here the CDR3 DNA reads TGCGCCAGCAGCTTTAGGACAGGGGACGGCCGCGAGCAGTACTTC. Encoded protein: CASSFRTGDGREQYF.

This clonotype occurred a few times. The chain is built from TRBV15 and TRBJ2-4, with D perhaps being TRBD1 or TRBD2 (5 bases each). The germline V gene has CDR1 LNHNV and CDR2 YYDKDF (reference sequence). The CDR3 runs 17 residues. The V gene lost 5 bases and the J gene lost 0 bases, with 17 bases spanning the gap. DNA of the CDR3: TGTGCCACCAGCGGCGCTGGGGGACGGCTAGCCAAAAACATTCAGTACTTC. It is translated as CATSGAGGRLAKNIQYF.

This clonotype was seen a handful of times. The chain combines TRBV29-1 with TRBJ2-3, with D unclear. Germline V gene data show CDR1 as SQVTM and CDR2 as ANQGSEA. This CDR3 has 13 amino acids. Trimming shortened V by 1 base and J by 0 bases, and 5 bases separated the two germline ends. The CDR3: CSVEAISTDTQYF. CDR3 in DNA: TGCAGCGTTGAAGCAATTAGCACAGATACGCAGTATTTT.

This clonotype was seen a few times. CDR3 amino acids: CAIPTGAGANVLTF. The DNA for the CDR3 is TGTGCCATTCCCACCGGGGCGGGGGCCAACGTCCTGACTTTC. This chain joins TRBV7-9 and TRBJ2-6; D is tentatively TRBD1 or TRBD2 (5 bases each). This CDR3 is 14 amino acids long. The germline CDR1 and CDR2 sequences are SEHNR and FQNEAQ (reference sequence). The V end was cut by 10 bases, the J end by 4 bases, with 14 bases between. Looking up the rest from reference TRBV7-9 and TRBJ2-6 gives the full variable domain: DTGVSQNPRHKITKRGQNVTFRCDPISEHNRLYWYRQTLGQGPEFLTYFQNEAQLEKSRLLSDRFSAERPKGSFSTLEIQRTEQGDSAMYLCAIPTGAGANVLTFGAGSRLTVL.

With respect to this clonotype: One end of the junction varies from germline; a read error may be responsible. The chain joins TRBV7-9 to TRBJ2-1; D is unclear. The germline V gene encodes CDR1 SEHNR and CDR2 FQNEAQ (reference sequence). The CDR3 contains 13 residues. In DNA, the CDR3 is TGTGCCAGCAGCTTCGGAGTTTACAATGAGCAGTTATTC. Protein product: CASSFGVYNEQLF.

The chain couples TRBV5-1 to TRBJ2-3, with D uncertain. Germline lookup yields CDR1 SGHRS and CDR2 YFSETQ. Deletions cut 4 bases from V and 4 bases from J, with 13 bases between. The CDR3 is 14 amino acids. The CDR3 DNA follows: TGCGCCAGCAGCGGGGTCACATCTGCAGATACGCAGTATTTT. Its translation: CASSGVTSADTQYF.